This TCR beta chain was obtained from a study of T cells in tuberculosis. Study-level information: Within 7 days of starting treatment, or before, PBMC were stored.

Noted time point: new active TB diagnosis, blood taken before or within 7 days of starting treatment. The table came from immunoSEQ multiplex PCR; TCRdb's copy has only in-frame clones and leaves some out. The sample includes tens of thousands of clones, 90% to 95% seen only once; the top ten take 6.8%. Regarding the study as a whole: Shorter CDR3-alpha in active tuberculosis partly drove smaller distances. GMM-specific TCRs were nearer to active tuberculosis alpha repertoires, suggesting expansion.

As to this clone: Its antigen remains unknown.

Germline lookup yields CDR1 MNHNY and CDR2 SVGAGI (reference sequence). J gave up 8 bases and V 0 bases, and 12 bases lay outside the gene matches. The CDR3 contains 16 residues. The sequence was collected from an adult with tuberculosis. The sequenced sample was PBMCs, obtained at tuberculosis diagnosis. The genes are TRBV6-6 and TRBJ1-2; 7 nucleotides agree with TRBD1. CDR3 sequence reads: CASSYSSLDRDGGYTF. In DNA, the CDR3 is TGTGCCAGCAGTTACTCGAGCTTAGACAGGGATGGCGGCTACACCTTC.